This T cell receptor (beta chain) derives from a study of blood T cell dynamics during melanoma immunotherapy. Study summary: Standard first-line treatment here was pembrolizumab or nivolumab plus ipilimumab in metastatic melanoma.

Clones were read by immunoSEQ multiplex PCR, and TCRdb kept only the in-frame ones, dropping some. The table has about 10,000 clones, roughly nine tenths seen once; the top ten hold roughly 3.7%. Time point: week 3, after first cycle of checkpoint inhibitor. One draw preceded checkpoint blockade; another followed its first cycle at week 3. This CDR3 has 12 residues. From germline, CDR1 is SGDLS and CDR2 YYNGEE. The V segment lost 3 bases and the J segment 10 bases; nucleotides outside the gene matches: 3. The rearrangement uses TRBV9 and TRBJ2-1; 8 nucleotides agree with TRBD2. The sequence was obtained from a human donor with melanoma. The starting material was blood, obtained from a patient treated with checkpoint blockade. For the CDR3, the DNA is TGTGCCAGCAGCGGTAGCGGGACGGAGCAGTTCTTC. It codes for CASSGSGTEQFF. The complete variable domain, with remaining parts taken from reference TRBV9 and TRBJ2-1, reads DSGVTQTPKHLITATGQRVTLRCSPRSGDLSVYWYQQSLDQGLQFLIQYYNGEERAKGNILERFSAQQFPDLHSELNLSSLELGDSALYFCASSGSGTEQFFGPGTRLTVL.